The T cell receptor beta chain described here comes from a study of CD8+ T cells in alopecia areata. Overall study: Those treated were given oral tofacitinib at 5 to 10 mg twice daily.

About this clone itself: In the same sample, other DNA sequences code for this CDR3.

Treatment meaning: oral pan-JAK inhibitor, 5-10 mg twice daily. Extracted from the samples, RNA was reverse transcribed into cDNA to serve as the sequencing template. TCRdb's copy holds only in-frame clones and misses some; the assay was immunoSEQ multiplex PCR. The sample has 150,000 to 200,000 clones; 50% to 70% are singletons. V lost 6 bases and J lost 1; bases outside the gene matches: 5. CDR3 length equals 13 residues. CDR1 is SQVTM and CDR2 is ANQGSEA in the germline V gene. This clonotype originated in a human donor with alopecia areata. V gene TRBV29-1 combines with J gene TRBJ1-1, with TRBD1 matching 7 bases. Sequencing was performed on CD4+ T cells sorted from blood, taken at approximately week 50, from a patient treated with tofacitinib. CDR3 region: CSVAGQPNTEAFF. CDR3 nucleotides: TGCAGCGTGGCGGGACAGCCGAACACTGAAGCTTTCTTT.